The 12 T cell receptor beta chains listed next were all sequenced from one sample in a study of blood T cell repertoires in COVID-19. Repertoires were generated with immunoSEQ multiplex PCR, while TCRdb's copy carries only in-frame clones and drops some. The top ten hold 7.9% of the sample, which has some 99,000 clones, around 83% seen once. Sequenced material: peripheral blood. All receptors come from a woman aged 80 or older with active or convalescent COVID-19.

V gene TRBV5-1 combines with J gene TRBJ2-7; D may be TRBD1 (7 bases). Germline CDR1 SGHRS, CDR2 YFSETQ. Trimming removed 3 bases at V and 2 bases at J, with 12 bases between. This CDR3 is built from 14 residues. The CDR3 here is CASSWGDRTYEQYF. The CDR3 coding sequence is TGCGCCAGCAGCTGGGGGGACAGAACCTACGAGCAGTACTTC.

Remarks on this clone: The sample has other DNA sequences that encode this CDR3 too. V usage is TRBV27 and J usage is TRBJ1-1; no reliable D call. Looked up from germline, CDR1 is MNHEY and CDR2 is SMNVEV (reference sequence). The CDR3 is made up of 13 amino acids. Trimming left V 4 bases short and J 5 bases short, with 11 bases between. The CDR3 spells CASSWAQGTEAFF. The CDR3 DNA reads as TGTGCCAGCAGTTGGGCTCAAGGAACTGAAGCTTTCTTT.

This chain connects TRBV5-1 to TRBJ2-5; 10 bases map to TRBD1. The V gene end was trimmed by 0 bases and the J gene end by 4 bases; junction bases not matched to a gene: 3. Germline lookup yields CDR1 SGHRS and CDR2 YFSETQ. CDR3 length: 15 residues. In DNA form, the CDR3 reads TGCGCCAGCAGCTTGGAGGGACAGGGGTCAGAGACCCAGTACTTC. This gives the protein CASSLEGQGSETQYF.

In its sample, this clone was seen once. The chain joins TRBV19 to TRBJ2-3; 10 bases match TRBD2. V shed 7 bases, J shed 5 bases, and the junction held 15 bases outside the gene matches. Germline V gene lookup returns CDR1 LNHDA and CDR2 SQIVND (reference sequence). CDR3 size: 17 residues. The CDR3 region has the DNA TGTGCCAGTAAGAGAGCGGGAGGGCAAGCCCTGGGAGATACGCAGTATTTT. The encoded protein is CASKRAGGQALGDTQYF.

The chain carries TRBV6-5 and TRBJ2-2; perhaps TRBD1 as D (6 bases). The V end was cut by 6 bases, the J end by 3 bases, with 14 bases between. Germline V gene sequence: CDR1 MNHEY, CDR2 SVGAGI. The CDR3 loop spans 15 amino acids. The CDR3 loop reads CASRLNGQYTGELFF. As DNA, the CDR3 is TGTGCCAGCAGGCTAAACGGACAGTACACCGGGGAGCTGTTTTTT.

In DNA form, the CDR3 reads TGTGCCAGCAGCCTTGGGACCGGGCGGGGGTTGCGGGCGAACAATGAGCAGTTCTTC. It translates to CASSLGTGRGLRANNEQFF. The V and J genes are TRBV27 and TRBJ2-1; 7 bases agree with TRBD2. The J segment lost 5 bases and the V segment lost 6 bases, leaving 22 bases of the junction unmatched. This CDR3 has 19 amino acids. The germline gives CDR1 MNHEY, CDR2 SMNVEV (reference sequence).

V usage is TRBV29-1 and J usage is TRBJ1-1, with a possible D match to TRBD1 (5 bases). The CDR3 runs 12 residues. From germline, CDR1 is SQVTM and CDR2 ANQGSEA. The V end lost 3 bases, the J end lost 1 base, and 6 bases lay between the germline ends. CDR3 nucleotide sequence: TGCAGCGTTGACGGGGGGAACACTGAAGCTTTCTTT. It specifies CSVDGGNTEAFF.

The chain couples TRBV27 to TRBJ2-1, with D uncertain. Germline CDR1 MNHEY, CDR2 SMNVEV (reference sequence). The CDR3 covers 16 residues. Trimming left V 3 bases short and J 0 bases short, with 12 bases between. CDR3 protein: CASSFWARSSYNEQFF. As DNA, the CDR3 is TGTGCCAGCAGTTTTTGGGCACGCAGCTCCTACAATGAGCAGTTCTTC.

The chain couples TRBV15 to TRBJ1-5; D is unclear. Germline-derived CDR1 and CDR2 are LNHNV and YYDKDF (reference sequence). Trimming left V 0 bases short and J 4 bases short, with 10 bases between. The CDR3 contains 15 residues. The DNA of the CDR3 is TGTGCCACCAGCAGAGATCCCATCGGGAATCAGCCCCAGCATTTT. Amino acid sequence: CATSRDPIGNQPQHF.

This clone appeared a single time. In nucleotides, the CDR3 is TGCGCCAGCACCTGGGACTTGAACACTGAAGCTTTCTTT. Translation: CASTWDLNTEAFF. V usage is TRBV5-1 and J usage is TRBJ1-1; D may be TRBD1 (5 bases). Germline values: CDR1 SGHRS, CDR2 YFSETQ. V was shortened by 6 bases and J by 0 bases, with 9 bases between the two germline ends. The CDR3 is made up of 13 amino acids.

The V gene is TRBV5-1, the J gene TRBJ2-3; D unresolved. V lost 2 bases to trimming and J lost 0 bases, with 13 bases between them. Germline-derived CDR1 and CDR2 are SGHRS and YFSETQ. The CDR3 length is 16 residues. The CDR3 here is CASSLNPISSTDTQYF. CDR3 nucleotide sequence: TGCGCCAGCAGCTTAAATCCTATCTCGAGCACAGATACGCAGTATTTT.

The chain joins TRBV29-1 to TRBJ2-1; perhaps TRBD2 as D (5 bases). The germline V gene encodes CDR1 SQVTM and CDR2 ANQGSEA. The V end lost 3 bases, the J end lost 3 bases, and 12 bases lay between the germline ends. The CDR3 has 14 residues. DNA of the CDR3: TGCAGCGTTGAGAGCCAGCGGCGCTACAATGAGCAGTTCTTC. Amino acid sequence: CSVESQRRYNEQFF.